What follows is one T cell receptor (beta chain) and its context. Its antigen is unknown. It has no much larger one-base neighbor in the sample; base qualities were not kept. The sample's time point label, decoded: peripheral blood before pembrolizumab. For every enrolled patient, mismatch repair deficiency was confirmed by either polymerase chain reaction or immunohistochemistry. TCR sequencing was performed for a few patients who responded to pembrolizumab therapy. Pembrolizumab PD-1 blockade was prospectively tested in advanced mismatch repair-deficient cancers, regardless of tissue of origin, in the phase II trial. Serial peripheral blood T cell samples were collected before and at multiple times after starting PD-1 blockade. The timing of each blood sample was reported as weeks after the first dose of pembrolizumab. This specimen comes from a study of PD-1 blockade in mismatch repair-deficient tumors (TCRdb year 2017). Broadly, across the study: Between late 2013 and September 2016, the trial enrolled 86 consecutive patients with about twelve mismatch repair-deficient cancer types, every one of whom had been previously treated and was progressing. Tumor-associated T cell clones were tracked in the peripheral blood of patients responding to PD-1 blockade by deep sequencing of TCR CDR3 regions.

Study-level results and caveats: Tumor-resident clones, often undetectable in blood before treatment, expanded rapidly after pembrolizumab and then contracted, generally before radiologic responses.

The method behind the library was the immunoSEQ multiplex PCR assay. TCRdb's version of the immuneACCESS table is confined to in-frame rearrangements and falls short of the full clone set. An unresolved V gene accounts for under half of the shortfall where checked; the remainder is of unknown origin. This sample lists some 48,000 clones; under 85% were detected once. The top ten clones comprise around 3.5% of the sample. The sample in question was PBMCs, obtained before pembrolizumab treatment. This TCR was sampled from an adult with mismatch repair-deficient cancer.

CDR3 region: CASSIGQRANYGYTF. Read as DNA, the sequence is TGTGCCAGTAGTATCGGACAGCGAGCTAACTATGGCTACACCTTC. The V and J segments used are TRBV19 and TRBJ1-2; TRBD1 is a possible D gene, resting on 6 matching bases. CDR1 is given as LNHDA and CDR2 as SQIVND, both from the germline V gene (reference sequence). V is clipped by 3 bases and J by 0 bases, and the sequence between their germline boundaries is 11 bases long. Its CDR3 holds 15 amino acids, cysteine through phenylalanine. The DNA shown is the 45-base CDR3, in frame from base 1.